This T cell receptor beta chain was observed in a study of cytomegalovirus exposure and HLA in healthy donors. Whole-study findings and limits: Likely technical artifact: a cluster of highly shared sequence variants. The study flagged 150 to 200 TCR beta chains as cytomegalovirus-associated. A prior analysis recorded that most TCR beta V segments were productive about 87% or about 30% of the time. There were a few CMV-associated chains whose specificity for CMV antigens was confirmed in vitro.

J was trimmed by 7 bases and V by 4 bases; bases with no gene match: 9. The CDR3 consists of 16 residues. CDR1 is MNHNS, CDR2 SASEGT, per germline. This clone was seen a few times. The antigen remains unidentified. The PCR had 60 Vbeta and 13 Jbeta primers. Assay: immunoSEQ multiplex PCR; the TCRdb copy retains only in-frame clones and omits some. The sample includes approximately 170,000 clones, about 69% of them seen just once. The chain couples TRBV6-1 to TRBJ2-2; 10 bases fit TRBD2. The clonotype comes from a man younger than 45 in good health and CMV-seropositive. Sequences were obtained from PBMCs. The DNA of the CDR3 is TGTGCCAGCAGTGGGCAGCGGGGGGGCTCCGGCGGGGAGCTGTTTTTT. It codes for CASSGQRGGSGGELFF.